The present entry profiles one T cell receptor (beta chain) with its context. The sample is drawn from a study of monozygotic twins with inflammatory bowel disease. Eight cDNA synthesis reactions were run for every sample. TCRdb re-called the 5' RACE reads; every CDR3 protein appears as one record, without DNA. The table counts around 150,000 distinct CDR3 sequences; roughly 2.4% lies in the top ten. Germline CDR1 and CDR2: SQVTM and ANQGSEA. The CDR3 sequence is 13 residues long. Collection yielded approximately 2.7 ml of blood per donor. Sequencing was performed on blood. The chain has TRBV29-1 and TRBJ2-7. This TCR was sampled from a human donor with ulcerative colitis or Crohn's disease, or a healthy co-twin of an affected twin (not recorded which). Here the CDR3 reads CSVSAIRSYEQYF.